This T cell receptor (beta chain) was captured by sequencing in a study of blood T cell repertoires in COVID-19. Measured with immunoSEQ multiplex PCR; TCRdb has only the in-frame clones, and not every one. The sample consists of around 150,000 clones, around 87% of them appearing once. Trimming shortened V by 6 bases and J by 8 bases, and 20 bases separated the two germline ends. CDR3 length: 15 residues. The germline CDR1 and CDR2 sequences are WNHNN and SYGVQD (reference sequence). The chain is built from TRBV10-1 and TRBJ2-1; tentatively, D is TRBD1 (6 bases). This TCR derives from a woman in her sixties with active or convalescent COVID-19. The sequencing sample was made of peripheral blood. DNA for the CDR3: TGCGCCAGCAGCCTTGCGACACAGGGAATCTATGAGCAGTTCTTC. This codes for CASSLATQGIYEQFF.